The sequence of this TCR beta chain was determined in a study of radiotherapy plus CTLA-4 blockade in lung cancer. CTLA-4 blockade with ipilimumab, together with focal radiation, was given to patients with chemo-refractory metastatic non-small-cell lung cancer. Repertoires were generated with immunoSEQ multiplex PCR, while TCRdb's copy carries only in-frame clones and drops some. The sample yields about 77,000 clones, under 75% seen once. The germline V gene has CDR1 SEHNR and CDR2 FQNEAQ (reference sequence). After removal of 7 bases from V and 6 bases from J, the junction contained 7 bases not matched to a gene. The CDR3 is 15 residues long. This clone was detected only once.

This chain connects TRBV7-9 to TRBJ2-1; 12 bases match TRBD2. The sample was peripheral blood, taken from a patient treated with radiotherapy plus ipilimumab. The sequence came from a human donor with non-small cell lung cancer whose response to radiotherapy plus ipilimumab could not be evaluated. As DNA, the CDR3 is TGTGCCAGCATGCTGACTAGCGGGAGACCCAATGAGCAGTTCTTC. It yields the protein CASMLTSGRPNEQFF.